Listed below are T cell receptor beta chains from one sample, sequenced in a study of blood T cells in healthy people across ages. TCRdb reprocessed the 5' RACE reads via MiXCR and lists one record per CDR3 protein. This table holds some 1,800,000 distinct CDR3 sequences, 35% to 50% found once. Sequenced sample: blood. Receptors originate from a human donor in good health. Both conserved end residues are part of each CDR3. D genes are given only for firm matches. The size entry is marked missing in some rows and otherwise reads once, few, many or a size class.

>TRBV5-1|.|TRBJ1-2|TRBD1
TGCGCCAGCAGCCCCGGACAGGGGGCAGACGGCTACACCTTC
CASSPGQGADGYTF
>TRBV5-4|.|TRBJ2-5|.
TGTGCCAGCAGCTCCACAACCTTGGGGGAGACCCAGTACTTC
CASSSTTLGETQYF
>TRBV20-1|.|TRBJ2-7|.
TGCAGTGCTAGACGCCAGGCCTACGAGCAGTACTTC
CSARRQAYEQYF
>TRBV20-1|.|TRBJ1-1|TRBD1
TGCAGTGCTAGAGAGGCGGGGACAGCTAACACTGAAGCTTTCTTT
CSAREAGTANTEAFF
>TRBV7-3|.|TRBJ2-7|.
TGTGCCAGCAGCTTCCAAAATAGCTCCTACAATGAGCAGTACTTC
CASSFQNSSYNEQYF
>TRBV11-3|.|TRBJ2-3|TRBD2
TGTGCCAGCAGCTTCATAGCGGGGGGCCACACAGATACGCAGTATTTT
CASSFIAGGHTDTQYF
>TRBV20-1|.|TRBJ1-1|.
TGCAGCGCCTCTAAGGAGATGATGAACACTGAAGCTTTCTTT
CSASKEMMNTEAFF
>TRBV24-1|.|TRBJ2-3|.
TGTGCCACCAGTGATACCGACAGAGGAAGCACAGATACGCAGTATTTT
CATSDTDRGSTDTQYF
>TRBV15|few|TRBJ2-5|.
TGTGCCACCAGGAGAAGACAGCAAGAGACCCAGTACTTC
CATRRRQQETQYF
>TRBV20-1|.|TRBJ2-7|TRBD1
TGCAGTGCTAGAGACTCAGGGGGCGGCTACGAGCAGTACTTC
CSARDSGGGYEQYF
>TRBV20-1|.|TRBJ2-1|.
TGCAGTGCTAAGACTAGGGTTAGAGGTCGTGACACCTGCAATGAGCAGTTCTTC
CSAKTRVRGRDTCNEQFF
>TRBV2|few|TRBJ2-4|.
TGTGCCAGCAGTGTTTCCAGGGCGGGGGCCAAAAACATTCAGTACTTC
CASSVSRAGAKNIQYF
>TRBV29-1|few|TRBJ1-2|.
TGCAGCGTTGCCCGATCCCGAGGCTACACCTTC
CSVARSRGYTF
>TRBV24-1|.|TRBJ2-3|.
TGTGCCACCAGTGAGGTGGGCACAGATACGCAGTATTTT
CATSEVGTDTQYF
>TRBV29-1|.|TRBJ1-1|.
TGCAGCGTTGGGATAGGTAGGACTGAAGCTTTCTTT
CSVGIGRTEAFF
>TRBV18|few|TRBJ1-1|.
TGTGCCAGCTCACCATTTTCAGGACAGAACATGAACACTGAAGCTTTCTTT
CASSPFSGQNMNTEAFF
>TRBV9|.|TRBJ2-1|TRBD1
TGTGCCAGCAGCTCGCAGGGGGCGATTTACAATGAGCAGTTCTTC
CASSSQGAIYNEQFF
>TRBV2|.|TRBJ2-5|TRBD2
TGTGCCAGCAGCCAACTAGCGGGGGCTCAAGAGACCCAGTACTTC
CASSQLAGAQETQYF
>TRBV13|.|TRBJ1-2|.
TGTGCCAGCAGCTTAGGCGGACCCCTGTACGAGTATGGCTACACCTTC
CASSLGGPLYEYGYTF
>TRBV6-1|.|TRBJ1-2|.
TGTGCCAGCAGTCTACAGGGCCCTACGGGGGGCTACACCTTC
CASSLQGPTGGYTF
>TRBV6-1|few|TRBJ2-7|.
TGTGCCAGCAGTGTAAATTTAGGGGTTGAAGGCGAGCAGTACTTC
CASSVNLGVEGEQYF
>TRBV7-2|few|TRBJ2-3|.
TGTGCCAGCAGCTTCGGCCTCCTGGGGGGCACAGATACGCAGTATTTT
CASSFGLLGGTDTQYF
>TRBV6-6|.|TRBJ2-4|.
TGTGCCAGCAGTTACAGGGGGGCACAGACCGACATTCAGTACTTC
CASSYRGAQTDIQYF
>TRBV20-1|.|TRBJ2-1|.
TGCAGTGCTCCTACCCGTAGCTCCTACAATGAGCAGTTCTTC
CSAPTRSSYNEQFF
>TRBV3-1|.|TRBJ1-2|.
TGTGCCAGCAGCTACTCGGAAAGGGGTGGCTACACCTTC
CASSYSERGGYTF
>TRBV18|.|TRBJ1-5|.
TGTGCCAGCTCACCGACAGTGAATAGCAATCAGCCCCAGCATTTT
CASSPTVNSNQPQHF
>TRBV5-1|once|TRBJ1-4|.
TGCGCCAGCAGGAGGGATCAAGATAGGAATGAAAAACTGTTTTTT
CASRRDQDRNEKLFF
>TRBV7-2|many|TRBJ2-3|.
TGTGCCAGCAGCTTGGAGGGTGTGTCCACAGATACGCAGTATTTT
CASSLEGVSTDTQYF
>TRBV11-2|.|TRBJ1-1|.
TGTGCCAGCAGGATTTGGACAGCGGATGAACCGAACACTGAAGCTTTCTTT
CASRIWTADEPNTEAFF
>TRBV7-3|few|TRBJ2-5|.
TGTGCCAGCAGCTTGGGGGTTAGCCCGGGGACCCAGTACTTC
CASSLGVSPGTQYF
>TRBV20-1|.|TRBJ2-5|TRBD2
TGCAGTGCGAAAGGGGGACTAGCGGGGGGGAACCAAGAGACCCAGTACTTC
CSAKGGLAGGNQETQYF
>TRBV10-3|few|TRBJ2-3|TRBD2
TGTGCCATCAGTGCCCCCTTAGCGGGGACAACAGATACGCAGTATTTT
CAISAPLAGTTDTQYF
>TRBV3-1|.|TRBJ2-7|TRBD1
TGTGCCAGCAGCCACCTCCCCCCGGACAGGGCCTACGAGCAGTACTTC
CASSHLPPDRAYEQYF
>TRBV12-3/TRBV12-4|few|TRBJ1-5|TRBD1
TGTGCCAGCAGCGACAGGGGTTATCAGCCCCAGCATTTT
CASSDRGYQPQHF
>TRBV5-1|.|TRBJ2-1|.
TGCGCCAGCAGCTTCGTGTCTGGGGCCAACAATGAGCAGTTCTTC
CASSFVSGANNEQFF
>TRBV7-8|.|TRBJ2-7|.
TGTGCCAGCAGCCTCCGGGGGAGATCCCTTTCGGACGAGCAGTACTTC
CASSLRGRSLSDEQYF
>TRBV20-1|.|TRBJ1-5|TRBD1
TGCAGTGCTCAGACAGGGGGCCCTAATCAGCCCCAGCATTTT
CSAQTGGPNQPQHF
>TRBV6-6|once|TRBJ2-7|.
TGTGCCAACAGTTACGGAGCCTACGAGCAGTACTTC
CANSYGAYEQYF
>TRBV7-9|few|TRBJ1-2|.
TGTGCCAGCAGTTATGACAGCGGTTGGGTATCTGGCTACACCTTC
CASSYDSGWVSGYTF
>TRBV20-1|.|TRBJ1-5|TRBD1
TGCAGTGCTCTGACAGGGGGAATCAATAGCAATCAGCCCCAGCATTTT
CSALTGGINSNQPQHF
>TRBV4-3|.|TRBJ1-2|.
TGCGCCAGCAGCCAGGGGGAAAAGTTTAGATATGGCTACACCTTC
CASSQGEKFRYGYTF
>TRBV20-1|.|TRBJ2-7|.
TGCAGTGCTAGAGATCGCGGCTTCCATTACGAGCAGTACTTC
CSARDRGFHYEQYF
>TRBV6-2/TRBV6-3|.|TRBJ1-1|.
TGTGCCAGCAGTTACGACAGAATGGGCACTGAAGCTTTCTTT
CASSYDRMGTEAFF
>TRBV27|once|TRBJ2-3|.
TGTGCCAGCAGTTTAAGTGGGCAGGGGTCAGATACGCAGTATTTT
CASSLSGQGSDTQYF
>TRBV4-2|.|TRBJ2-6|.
TGTGCCAGCAGCCAAAGGATCAAAGGGAGCTCTGGGGCCAACGTCCTGACTTTC
CASSQRIKGSSGANVLTF
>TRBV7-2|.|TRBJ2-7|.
TGTGCCAGCAGCTTAGTGGATCGCGGGGTATACGAGCAGTACTTC
CASSLVDRGVYEQYF
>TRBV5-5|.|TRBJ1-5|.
TGTGCCAGCAGCGTAGGGACGGGAGTTCGGCGGCCCCAGCATTTT
CASSVGTGVRRPQHF
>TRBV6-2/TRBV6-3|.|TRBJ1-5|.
TGTGCCAGCAGCCACCGGCCACGCCACCAGACCGGAGATCAGCCCCAGCATTTT
CASSHRPRHQTGDQPQHF
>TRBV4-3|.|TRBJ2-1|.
TGCGCCAGCAGCCAAGAAGTCGGGGCCTACAATGAGCAGTTCTTC
CASSQEVGAYNEQFF
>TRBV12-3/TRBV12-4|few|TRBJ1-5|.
TGTGCCAGCAGTTACTCACGTAGCAATCAGCCCCAGCATTTT
CASSYSRSNQPQHF
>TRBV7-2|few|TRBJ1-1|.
TGTGCCAGCAGTTACGACACGAACACTGAAGCTTTCTTT
CASSYDTNTEAFF
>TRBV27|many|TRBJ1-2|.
TGTGCCAGCAGCTTACTCGGGACGGATGGCTACACCTTC
CASSLLGTDGYTF
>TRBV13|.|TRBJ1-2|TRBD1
TGTGCCAGCAGCCGGACAGGGGGCTTGGTCTATGGCTACACCTTC
CASSRTGGLVYGYTF
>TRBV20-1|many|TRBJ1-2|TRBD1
TGCAGTGCTAGGGAACCGGGACAGGGGGGTGGCGGCTACACCTTC
CSAREPGQGGGGYTF